This T cell receptor beta chain was recovered during a study of patients and donors after allogeneic stem cell transplantation. MiXCR, applied by TCRdb to the RT-PCR reads, yields one record per CDR3 protein. The table has hundreds of thousands of distinct CDR3 sequences, 16% seen once; the top ten hold less than 8%. The germline V gene has CDR1 LNHNV and CDR2 YYDKDF (reference sequence). The junction had 6 bases not matched to a gene; V was cut back by 0 bases and J by 7 bases. This CDR3 region has 15 residues. The chain joins TRBV15 to TRBJ1-2, with TRBD1 identical over 9 bases. The clonotype was recovered from a human donor who was either an allogeneic HSCT recipient or a stem cell or donor lymphocyte infusion donor (not recorded which). It is not recorded whose cells these are; they may come from a transplant donor. Material for sequencing was blood, either unsorted or a sorted T cell fraction (not recorded which). CDR3 protein: CATSRDDRGLGGYTF. In DNA form, the CDR3 reads TGTGCCACCAGCAGAGATGACAGGGGGTTGGGTGGCTACACCTTC.